These T cell receptor beta chains were read from a single sample in a study of T-cell reconstitution after alpha-beta-depleted transplantation in children. TCRdb reprocessed the PCR reads via MiXCR and lists one record per CDR3 protein. The sample carries approximately 650,000 distinct CDR3 sequences, roughly 13% recorded once. The specimen was PBMCs, collected before TCRalphabeta/CD19-depleted stem cell transplant. The receptors here all came from a girl aged 2 to 9 with congenital amegakaryocytic thrombocytopenia, due to receive a stem cell transplant. CDR3s include the opening cysteine and the closing phenylalanine or tryptophan. Fields, in order: J gene, V gene, CDR3 protein.

TRBJ2-7 TRBV7-9 CASSPEMRPYEQYF
TRBJ2-1 TRBV20-1 CSARSPLGPYNEQFF
TRBJ2-7 TRBV6-1 CASSKLAGTTYEQYF
TRBJ2-1 TRBV19 CDSSIRTDYNEQFF
TRBJ2-7 TRBV29-1 CSVMKDLNSYEQYF
TRBJ2-5 TRBV29-1 CSVEDQGPGTQYF
TRBJ2-7 TRBV7-6 CASSKKWDTVVYEQYF
TRBJ2-7 TRBV6-1 CASSQSSRLADSYEQYF
TRBJ1-1 TRBV4-1 CASSRTGDTEAFF
TRBJ2-7 TRBV5-1 CASSAGTPSYEQYF
TRBJ2-7 TRBV4-1 CASNLRTSGNYEQYF
TRBJ1-5 TRBV6-2/TRBV6-3 CASSYGVRVNSNQPQHF
TRBJ2-1 TRBV6-5 CASSYSLGGINEQFF
TRBJ2-7 TRBV20-1 CSATGLLSSYEQYF
TRBJ2-3 TRBV15 CATSRTSGIVTDTQYF
TRBJ2-7 TRBV20-1 CSARQANSYEQYF
TRBJ2-7 TRBV5-1 CASRYDYEQYF
TRBJ1-5 TRBV5-1 CASSQEGFNQPQHF
TRBJ2-5 TRBV29-1 CSVEGTSAYQETQYF
TRBJ2-1 TRBV4-2 CASSQAEWELAEVYNEQFF
TRBJ1-2 TRBV7-2 CASSPRPSDYGYTF
TRBJ2-7 TRBV6-2/TRBV6-3 CASSYHSYSYEQYF
TRBJ2-1 TRBV6-1 CASSRGGTSVPHEQFF
TRBJ2-7 TRBV4-1 CASSLPRGVGVYEQYF
TRBJ2-3 TRBV7-3 CASSYVGQRTDTQYF
TRBJ2-5 TRBV29-1 CSVVEVSKETQYF
TRBJ2-1 TRBV20-1 CSAPTGLAGAYEQFF
TRBJ2-5 TRBV10-2 CASRGGPQGGQETQYF
TRBJ2-7 TRBV3-1 CASSPIGQGSYEQYF
TRBJ2-7 TRBV30 CAWMYGHEQYF
TRBJ2-7 TRBV20-1 CSAKQGIYEQYF
TRBJ2-3 TRBV7-9 CASSTGLAGDVDTQYF
TRBJ2-7 TRBV12-3/TRBV12-4 CASTETGGGYEQYF
TRBJ2-7 TRBV20-1 CSARSGLAGAYYEQYF
TRBJ1-2 TRBV30 CAWVGLRGTYGYTF
TRBJ2-3 TRBV7-2 CASSLFTGPDTQYF
TRBJ2-5 TRBV28 CASNFWEAGVGETQYF
TRBJ2-2 TRBV12-3/TRBV12-4 CASGTKPFGELFF
TRBJ2-7 TRBV29-1 CSAGLAGGPDEQYF